The source of this T cell receptor beta chain is a study of cytomegalovirus exposure and HLA in healthy donors. For the study at large: There were approximately 400 genotyped donors. Of these, roughly 84% fell in the genetic ancestry cluster associated with self-reported Caucasian donors. Whole-study findings and limits: Roughly uniform sequencing depth across donors was assumed, possibly incorrectly. The number of N-insertions in an Asian-associated ancestry cluster was reportedly below the roughly 620-donor mean in a later analysis.

Losses at the gene ends were 6 bases for V and 4 bases for J; bases not matched to a gene: 5. The CDR3 runs 13 residues. Germline assignment: CDR1 LGHNT and CDR2 FRNRAP. This clone was seen more than once but under ten times. As yet, its antigen is unknown. PCR used 60 Vbeta primers and 13 Jbeta primers. In the authors' workflow: A later analysis counted approximately 88 million unique TCR beta chains, around 10 million shared. Data came from immunoSEQ multiplex PCR; TCRdb stores just in-frame clones and leaves some out. The V and J calls and clone size are taken from that table; D and trimming were inferred from the DNA. Of about 120,000 clones listed, roughly 9.9% are singletons.

The rearrangement links TRBV12-5 to TRBJ1-2, with 7 nucleotides matching TRBD1. The sample was PBMCs. This receptor was taken from a man aged 25 to 40 in good health and CMV-seronegative. DNA for the CDR3: TGTGCTAGTGGACTGACAGGGTTCTATGGCTACACCTTC. Translating gives CASGLTGFYGYTF.